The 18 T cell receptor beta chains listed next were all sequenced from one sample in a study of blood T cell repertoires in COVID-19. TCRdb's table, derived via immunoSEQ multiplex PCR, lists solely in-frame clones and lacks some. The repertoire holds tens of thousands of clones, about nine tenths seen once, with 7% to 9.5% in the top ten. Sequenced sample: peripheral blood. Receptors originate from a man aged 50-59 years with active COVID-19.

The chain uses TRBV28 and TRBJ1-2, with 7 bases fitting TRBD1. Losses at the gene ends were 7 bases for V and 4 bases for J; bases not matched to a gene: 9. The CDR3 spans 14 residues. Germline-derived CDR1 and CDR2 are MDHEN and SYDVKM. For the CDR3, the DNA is TGTGCCAGCACCCTAGACAGGGTGGGCTATGGCTACACCTTC. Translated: CASTLDRVGYGYTF.

The CDR3 sequence is CASSRPGGNTEAFF. CDR3 sequence (DNA): TGTGCCAGCAGCCGACCAGGGGGGAACACTGAAGCTTTCTTT. The J gene is TRBJ1-1, the V gene TRBV3-1 (or the pseudogene TRBV3-2), with TRBD1 matching over 7 bases. Trimming at V came to 4 bases and at J to 1 base, leaving 3 bases not matched to a gene. This CDR3 contains 14 residues. Per germline, CDR1 LGHDT and CDR2 YNNKEL (reference sequence).

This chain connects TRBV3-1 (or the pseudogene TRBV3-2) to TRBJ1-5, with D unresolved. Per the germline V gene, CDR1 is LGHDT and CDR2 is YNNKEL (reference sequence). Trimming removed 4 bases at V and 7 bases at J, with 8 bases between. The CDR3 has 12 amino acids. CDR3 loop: CASSLTGQPQHF. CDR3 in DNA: TGTGCCAGCAGCCTAACGGGACAGCCCCAGCATTTT.

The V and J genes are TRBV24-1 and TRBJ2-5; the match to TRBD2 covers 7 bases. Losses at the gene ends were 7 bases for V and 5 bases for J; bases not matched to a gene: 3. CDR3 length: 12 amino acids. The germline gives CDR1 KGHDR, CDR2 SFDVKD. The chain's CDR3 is CATSRGGETQYF. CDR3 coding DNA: TGTGCCACCAGCCGGGGAGGGGAGACCCAGTACTTC.

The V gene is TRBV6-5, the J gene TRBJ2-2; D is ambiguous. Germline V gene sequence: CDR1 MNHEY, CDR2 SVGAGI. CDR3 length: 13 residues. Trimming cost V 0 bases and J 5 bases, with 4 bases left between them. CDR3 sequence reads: CASSYSRTGELFF. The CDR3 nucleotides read TGTGCCAGCAGTTACTCTCGGACCGGGGAGCTGTTTTTT.

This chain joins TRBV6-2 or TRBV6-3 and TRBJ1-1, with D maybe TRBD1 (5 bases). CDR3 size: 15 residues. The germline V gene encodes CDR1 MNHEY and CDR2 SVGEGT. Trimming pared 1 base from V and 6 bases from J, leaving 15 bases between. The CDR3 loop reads CASSYLGSRDAEAFF. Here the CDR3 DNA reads TGTGCCAGCAGTTACTTGGGTTCGCGGGACGCTGAAGCTTTCTTT.

CDR3 nucleotides: TGTGCCAGCAGCTCTCAGTCACAGGGTCCGAACACTGAAGCTTTCTTT. It is translated as CASSSQSQGPNTEAFF. The chain is built from TRBV5-4 and TRBJ1-1; D possibly corresponds to TRBD1 (6 bases). The CDR3 is 16 residues long. The V gene lost 3 bases and the J gene lost 1 base, with 16 bases spanning the gap. Germline assignment: CDR1 SGHNT and CDR2 YYREEE (reference sequence). The full variable domain, completed using reference TRBV5-4 and TRBJ1-1, is ETGVTQSPTHLIKTRGQQVTLRCSSQSGHNTVSWYQQALGQGPQFIFQYYREEENGRGNFPPRFSGLQFPNYSSELNVNALELDDSALYLCASSSQSQGPNTEAFFGQGTRLTVV.

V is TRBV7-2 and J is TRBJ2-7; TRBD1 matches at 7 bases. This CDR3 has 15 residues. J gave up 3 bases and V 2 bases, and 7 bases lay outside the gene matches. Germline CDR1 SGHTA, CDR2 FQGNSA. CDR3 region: CASSLTLGQIYEQYF. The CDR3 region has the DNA TGTGCCAGCAGCTTAACCCTGGGACAGATCTACGAGCAGTACTTC.

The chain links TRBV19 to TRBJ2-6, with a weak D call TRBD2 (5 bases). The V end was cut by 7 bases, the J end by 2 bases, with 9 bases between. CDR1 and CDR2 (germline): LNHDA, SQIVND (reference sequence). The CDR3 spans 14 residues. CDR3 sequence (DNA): TGTGCCAGTAATGCCGGGGCTGGGGCCAACGTCCTGACTTTC. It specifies CASNAGAGANVLTF.

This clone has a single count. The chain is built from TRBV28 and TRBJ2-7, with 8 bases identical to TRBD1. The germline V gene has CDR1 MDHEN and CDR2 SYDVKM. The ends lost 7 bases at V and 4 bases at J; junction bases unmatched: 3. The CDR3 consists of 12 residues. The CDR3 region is CASTGGFYEQYF. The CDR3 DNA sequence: TGTGCCAGCACAGGGGGCTTTTACGAGCAGTACTTC.

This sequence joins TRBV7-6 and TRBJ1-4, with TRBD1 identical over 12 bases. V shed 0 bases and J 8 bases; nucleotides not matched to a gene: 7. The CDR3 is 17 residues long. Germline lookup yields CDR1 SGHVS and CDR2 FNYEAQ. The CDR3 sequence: CASSLALRDRGPEKLFF. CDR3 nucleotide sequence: TGTGCCAGCAGCTTAGCCCTCCGGGACAGGGGGCCCGAAAAACTGTTTTTT.

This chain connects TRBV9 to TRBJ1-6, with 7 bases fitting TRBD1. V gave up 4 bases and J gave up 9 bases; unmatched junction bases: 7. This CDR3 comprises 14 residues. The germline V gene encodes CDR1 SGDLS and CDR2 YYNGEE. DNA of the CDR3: TGTGCCAGCAGCAGAGACAGGGACGGTTCACCCCTCCACTTT. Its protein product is CASSRDRDGSPLHF.

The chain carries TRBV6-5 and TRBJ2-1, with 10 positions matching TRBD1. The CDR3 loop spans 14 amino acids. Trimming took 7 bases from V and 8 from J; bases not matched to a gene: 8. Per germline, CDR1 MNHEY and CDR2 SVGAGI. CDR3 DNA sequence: TGTGCCAGCACGGTGACAGGGGGCATGGATGAGCAGTTCTTC. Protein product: CASTVTGGMDEQFF.

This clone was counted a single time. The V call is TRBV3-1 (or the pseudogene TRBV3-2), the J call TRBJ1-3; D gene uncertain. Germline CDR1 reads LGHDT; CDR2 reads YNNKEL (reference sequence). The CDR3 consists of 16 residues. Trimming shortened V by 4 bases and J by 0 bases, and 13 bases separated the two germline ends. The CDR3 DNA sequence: TGTGCCAGCAGCCCGACCCACAGTCTCTCTGGAAACACCATATATTTT. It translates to CASSPTHSLSGNTIYF.

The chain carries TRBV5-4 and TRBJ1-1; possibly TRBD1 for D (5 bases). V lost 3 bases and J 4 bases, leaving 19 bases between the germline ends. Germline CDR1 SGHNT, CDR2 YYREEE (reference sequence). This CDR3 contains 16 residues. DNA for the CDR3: TGTGCCAGCAGCTCTGGGCGTGGTGGTCAGGGCACTGAAGCTTTCTTT. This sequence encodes CASSSGRGGQGTEAFF. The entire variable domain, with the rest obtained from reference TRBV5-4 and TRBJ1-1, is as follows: ETGVTQSPTHLIKTRGQQVTLRCSSQSGHNTVSWYQQALGQGPQFIFQYYREEENGRGNFPPRFSGLQFPNYSSELNVNALELDDSALYLCASSSGRGGQGTEAFFGQGTRLTVV.

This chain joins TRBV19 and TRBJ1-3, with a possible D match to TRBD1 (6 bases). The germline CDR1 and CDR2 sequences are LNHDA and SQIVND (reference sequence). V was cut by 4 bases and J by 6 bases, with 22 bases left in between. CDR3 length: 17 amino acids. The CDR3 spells CASSTRGGNFNLNTIYF. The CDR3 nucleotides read TGTGCCAGTAGTACCCGAGGGGGAAACTTTAACCTAAACACCATATATTTT.

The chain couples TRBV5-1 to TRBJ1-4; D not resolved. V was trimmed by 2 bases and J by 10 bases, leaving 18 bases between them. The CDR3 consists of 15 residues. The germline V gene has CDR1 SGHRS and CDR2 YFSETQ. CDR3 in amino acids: CASSFGSDGSGKLFF. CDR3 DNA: TGCGCCAGCAGCTTTGGGTCAGATGGGAGTGGAAAACTGTTTTTT.

The CDR3 here is CASRRGPGSPLHF. The CDR3 region has the DNA TGTGCCAGCAGGAGGGGGCCGGGTTCACCCCTCCACTTT. This rearrangement joins TRBV2 to TRBJ1-6; 7 nucleotides line up with TRBD1. The CDR3 consists of 13 residues. The germline gives CDR1 SNHLY, CDR2 FYNNEI. V shed 6 bases and J 9 bases; nucleotides not matched to a gene: 5.